This is a list of T cell receptor beta chains from one sample in a study of glioma-infiltrating T cells. TCRdb fed the multiplex PCR reads into MiXCR, producing one record per CDR3 protein. Among over 90,000 distinct CDR3 sequences, less than 30% were seen once, and the ten largest hold approximately 43%. What was sequenced was glioma tissue, nonneoplastic brain tissue, or PBMCs (not recorded which). The source is a human donor with low-grade glioma or glioblastoma, undergoing nonglioma brain surgery, or in good health (not recorded which). The CDR3 runs from the conserved cysteine through the conserved F or W. Fields, in order: J gene, V gene, clone size, D gene, CDR3 DNA, CDR3 protein. A D gene is named only where the DNA matches it firmly. Rows give clone size only sometimes, using once, few, many, or a class for an expanded clone.

>TRBJ1-5|TRBV7-2|many|NA
TGTGCCAGCAGCAGTGGGACCTGGACAGCAAATCAGCCCCAGCATTTT
CASSSGTWTANQPQHF
>TRBJ2-3|TRBV10-3|many|TRBD2
TGTGCCATCAGTGAGCTGGCGGGGGAATTCACAGATACGCAGTATTTT
CAISELAGEFTDTQYF
>TRBJ2-1|TRBV7-6|NA|TRBD2
TGTGCCAGCAGTGAAAAGCGGGGGTACTACAATGAGCAGTTCTTC
CASSEKRGYYNEQFF
>TRBJ1-5|TRBV27|many|NA
TGTGCCAGCAGTTTATCGGGCAGGGTAGTTCAGCCCCAGCATTTT
CASSLSGRVVQPQHF
>TRBJ2-3|TRBV7-8|many|TRBD1
TGTGCCAGCAGCGGACAGGGCACAGATACGCAGTATTTT
CASSGQGTDTQYF
>TRBJ1-2|TRBV15|many|NA
TGTGCCACACAGGGAATCGGCTATGGCTACACCTTC
CATQGIGYGYTF
>TRBJ2-5|TRBV2|many|NA
TGTGCCAGCTATCTGGGCTTTCAAGAGACCCAGTACTTC
CASYLGFQETQYF
>TRBJ1-2|TRBV20-1|many|NA
TGCAGTGCTAGCACGACAGGTTCCTATGGCTACACCTTC
CSASTTGSYGYTF
>TRBJ2-7|TRBV29-1|NA|NA
TGCAGCGTACTTAAGTTAAGTCAGGGGGAGGGATATCCCTACTACGAGCAGTACTTC
CSVLKLSQGEGYPYYEQYF
>TRBJ1-1|TRBV2|many|NA
TGTGCCAGCATCCGAGGGCGGCAGTACACTGAAGCTTTCTTT
CASIRGRQYTEAFF
>TRBJ2-6|TRBV5-1|NA|NA
TGCGCCAGCAGCTTGTCTGGGGCCAGCGTCCTGACTTTC
CASSLSGASVLTF
>TRBJ1-1|TRBV20-1|many|NA
TGCAGTGCTAGGACACCTATGAACACTGAAGCTTTCTTT
CSARTPMNTEAFF
>TRBJ1-1|TRBV20-1|many|TRBD1
TGCAGTGCTGGGACAGGGAACACTGAAGCTTTCTTT
CSAGTGNTEAFF
>TRBJ2-7|TRBV6-1|many|NA
TGTGCCAGCAGTTCCTACCCCCCTTCCGGGGACAACGAGCAGTACTTC
CASSSYPPSGDNEQYF
>TRBJ2-3|TRBV28|many|NA
TGTGCCAGCAGTCCCCCCTCGGGGCTCACAGATACGCAGTATTTT
CASSPPSGLTDTQYF
>TRBJ1-1|TRBV29-1|few|NA
TGCAGCGTTGACAGCGCGAACACTGAAGCTTTCTTT
CSVDSANTEAFF
>TRBJ1-1|TRBV6-2/TRBV6-3|many|NA
TGTGCCAGCAGTTACGGACAGTTTACGAACACTGAAGCTTTCTTT
CASSYGQFTNTEAFF
>TRBJ2-7|TRBV18|many|NA
TGTGCCAGCTCATCAACCGACAAATTTCCCTACGAGCAGTACTTC
CASSSTDKFPYEQYF
>TRBJ1-1|TRBV25-1|many|TRBD1
TGTGCCAGCAGTGGAAGTGACAGGGCAATAGGGACTGAAGCTTTCTTT
CASSGSDRAIGTEAFF
>TRBJ2-5|TRBV27|many|TRBD2
TGTGCCAGCAGTTTATCGGCTAGCGGGGAGACCCAGTACTTC
CASSLSASGETQYF
>TRBJ1-6|TRBV14|few|NA
TGTGCCAGCAGCCAAGGCGGCCCGAATCTTAATTCACCCCTCCACTTT
CASSQGGPNLNSPLHF
>TRBJ2-1|TRBV5-1|NA|NA
TGCGCCAGCAGCATAGGACATAACAATGAGCAGTTCTTC
CASSIGHNNEQFF
>TRBJ1-2|TRBV18|NA|NA
TGTGCCAGCTCACAAGATCAGAGGGAGGGCTATGGCTACACCTTC
CASSQDQREGYGYTF
>TRBJ2-3|TRBV18|NA|TRBD2
TGTGCCAGCTCACCATCGAAGACTAGCGGGGGCACAGATACGCAGTATTTT
CASSPSKTSGGTDTQYF
>TRBJ2-1|TRBV7-2|NA|NA
TGTGCCAGCAGCCTACAGGGGGGGGGAATCAATGAGCAGTTCTTC
CASSLQGGGINEQFF
>TRBJ1-1|TRBV7-3|NA|TRBD1
TGTGCCAGCAGCCCAGGACAGGACGGCACTGAAGCTTTATTT
CASSPGQDGTEALF
>TRBJ2-3|TRBV9|few|TRBD2
TGTGCCAGCAGCGTAACGGGGGGAACGCAGTATTTT
CASSVTGGTQYF
>TRBJ1-5|TRBV25-1|many|TRBD1
TGTGCCAGCGGTACAGGGGGCAGTCAGCCCCAGCATTTT
CASGTGGSQPQHF
>TRBJ2-7|TRBV7-2|many|NA
TGTGCCAGCAGCTTAGGAAGCAGGGAGCAGTACTTC
CASSLGSREQYF
>TRBJ1-5|TRBV9|once|TRBD1
TGTGTCAGCAGCGGAGGACAGGCCAATCAGCCCCAGCATTTT
CVSSGGQANQPQHF
>TRBJ2-5|TRBV29-1|few|NA
TGCAGCGCGTCCGGGGAGGGGGGCCTAGAGACCCAGTACTTC
CSASGEGGLETQYF
>TRBJ2-5|TRBV4-2|NA|NA
TGTGCCAGCAGCCAAGAGTCCAGGGAAGAGACCCGGTACTTC
CASSQESREETRYF
>TRBJ2-7|TRBV28|many|TRBD1
TGTGCCAGCAGCTCACCACTGGGGACAGGGGGGTTATGGCAGTACTTC
CASSSPLGTGGLWQYF
>TRBJ1-1|TRBV2|many|TRBD1
TGTGCCAGCAGCCCCGGACAGGGGGCGCGAGACACTGAAGCTTTCTTT
CASSPGQGARDTEAFF
>TRBJ1-5|TRBV27|many|TRBD1
TGTGCCAGCAGCCCACTCGGGACAGCTAATCAGCCCCAGCATTTT
CASSPLGTANQPQHF
>TRBJ2-2|TRBV19|NA|TRBD2
TGTGCCAGTAGGACCCGGACGGGACTAGCCAATGCCGGGGAGATGTTTTTT
CASRTRTGLANAGEMFF
>TRBJ1-4|TRBV20-1|many|NA
TGCAGTGCTAGAGGGCAGGGGAATGAAAAACTGTTTTTT
CSARGQGNEKLFF
>TRBJ2-5|TRBV18|NA|NA
TGTGCCAGATCACCACCGACGTTGGAGACCCAATACTTC
CARSPPTLETQYF
>TRBJ1-2|TRBV7-2|NA|NA
TGTGCCAGCAGCTTAAGGCAGGGGAGCAATGGCTACACCTTC
CASSLRQGSNGYTF
>TRBJ2-7|TRBV6-1|many|TRBD2
TGTGCCAGCAGGCCGGGACTAGCTGTCGAGCAGTACTTC
CASRPGLAVEQYF
>TRBJ1-1|TRBV10-3|once|NA
TGTGCCATCAGTGACGACACTGAAGCTTCCTTT
CAISDDTEASF
>TRBJ2-7|TRBV6-1|many|NA
TGTGCCAGCAGTGACCAGGTTTACGAGCAGTACTTC
CASSDQVYEQYF
>TRBJ2-3|TRBV7-9|NA|NA
TGTGCCAGCAGCGTGGACAGACGCGCAGATACGCAGTATTTT
CASSVDRRADTQYF
>TRBJ2-1|TRBV5-1|few|NA
TGCGCCAGCAGCTCAGGCGGGGTCTACAATGAGCAGTTCTTC
CASSSGGVYNEQFF
>TRBJ1-4|TRBV7-6|many|NA
TGTGCCAGCAGCCATTCCGTCCACAGGGAAAAACTGTTTTTT
CASSHSVHREKLFF
>TRBJ1-2|TRBV7-2|NA|NA
TGTGCCAGCAGCTTAGTTTCCGGTTTTTATGGCTGCACCTTC
CASSLVSGFYGCTF
>TRBJ1-6|TRBV15|many|TRBD1
TGTGCCACCAGCAGAGCCCAGACAGGGGAGAAGGTTCCACCCCTCCACTTT
CATSRAQTGEKVPPLHF
>TRBJ2-1|TRBV7-6|many|NA
TGTGCCAGCAGCTTAGCTGTGGGGAGGAATGAGCAGTTCTTC
CASSLAVGRNEQFF
>TRBJ1-2|TRBV19|many|NA
TGTGCCAGTAGCCCGAGTTCGGGGGCCAACTATGGCTACACCTTC
CASSPSSGANYGYTF
>TRBJ1-5|TRBV7-2|NA|TRBD1
TGTGCCAGCAGCGAGGACAGGACCCAGCCCCAGCATTTT
CASSEDRTQPQHF
>TRBJ1-5|TRBV4-1|NA|NA
TGCGCCAGCAGCCAAGATGAGGTGGAGCCCCAGCATTTT
CASSQDEVEPQHF
>TRBJ1-2|TRBV29-1|NA|TRBD1
TGCAGCGCCCCAGGGGGGGGCGGCTACACCTTC
CSAPGGGGYTF
>TRBJ2-7|TRBV4-3|many|TRBD1
TGCGCCAGCAGCCAAGATTATTTGGGGACAGGGTCAATCGTGCAGTACTTC
CASSQDYLGTGSIVQYF
>TRBJ2-3|TRBV7-3|few|NA
TGTGCCAGCAGCCCCACACGAAACCTTCAAGCAGATACGCAGTATTTT
CASSPTRNLQADTQYF